This T cell receptor (beta chain) was documented in a study of blood T cell repertoires in COVID-19. Study details: COVID-19 samples, acute and convalescent, were from the United States, Italy and Spain. PBMCs, B-cell-depleted T cells, or T cells were the source of the cDNA or gDNA that made up the material.

Authors' analysis steps: Reference gene primer amplification yielded estimated nucleated cell counts. Generated by immunoSEQ multiplex PCR, the TCRdb table keeps only in-frame clones and is missing some. The V and J calls and clone size are taken from that table; D and trimming were inferred from the DNA. The sample shows under 200,000 clones, 82% of them seen only once. Seattle enrolled patients during active infection and tracked them longitudinally. Germline loops: CDR1 SGHRS, CDR2 YFSETQ. V dropped 0 bases and J dropped 0 bases, with 13 bases sitting between them. This CDR3 spans 17 amino acids. Source material: peripheral blood. V is TRBV5-1 and J is TRBJ1-3; possible D gene TRBD1, 6 bases. This receptor was taken from a woman in her fifties or sixties with COVID-19, enrolled during active disease. CDR3: CASSLAQGPSSGNTIYF. CDR3 DNA: TGCGCCAGCAGCTTGGCCCAGGGGCCAAGCTCTGGAAACACCATATATTTT.